This TCR beta chain was identified during a study of shared clonotypes between healthy human individuals. Study background: Sampling drew on donors who were a couple of women and a few men aged 18 to 49. The study, taken as a whole, reports: Deeper or shallower sequencing was expected to change how clonotypes are shared among donors.

Regarding this clone: Its matching antigen is unknown.

Trimming cost V 1 base and J 7 bases, with 5 bases left between them. The CDR3 totals 12 residues. The germline V gene encodes CDR1 MNHNY and CDR2 SVGAGI (reference sequence). The assay was immunoSEQ multiplex PCR, and TCRdb's table has in-frame clones only and misses some. The data contain over 2 million clones, roughly 95% of them seen just once; the ten biggest clones take up 0.1% to 0.15%. This chain uses TRBV6-6 with TRBJ1-5; no firm D call. The sequence derives from a man aged 18-30 years in good health. Source material: naive CD4+ T cells sorted from blood. Subset in this sample: CD45RA+ positively selected. CDR3 in amino acids: CASSYYQQPQHF. DNA for the CDR3: TGTGCCAGCAGTTACTATCAGCAGCCCCAGCATTTT.